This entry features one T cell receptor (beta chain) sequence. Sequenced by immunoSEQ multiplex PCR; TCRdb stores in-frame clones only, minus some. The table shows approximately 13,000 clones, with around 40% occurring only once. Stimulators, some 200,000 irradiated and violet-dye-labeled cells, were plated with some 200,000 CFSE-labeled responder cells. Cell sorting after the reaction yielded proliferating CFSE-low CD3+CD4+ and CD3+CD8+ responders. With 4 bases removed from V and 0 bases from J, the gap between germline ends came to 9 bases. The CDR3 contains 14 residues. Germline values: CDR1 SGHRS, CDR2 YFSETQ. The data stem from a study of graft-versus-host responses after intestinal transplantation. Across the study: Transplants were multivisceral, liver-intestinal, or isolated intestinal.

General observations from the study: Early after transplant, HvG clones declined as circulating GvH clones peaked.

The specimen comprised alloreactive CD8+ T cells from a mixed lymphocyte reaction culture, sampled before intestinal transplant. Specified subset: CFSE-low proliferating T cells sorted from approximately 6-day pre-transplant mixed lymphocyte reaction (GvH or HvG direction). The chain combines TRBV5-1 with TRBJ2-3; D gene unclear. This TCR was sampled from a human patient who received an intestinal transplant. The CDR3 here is CASSPLGSTDTQYF. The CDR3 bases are TGCGCCAGCAGCCCCCTCGGTAGCACAGATACGCAGTATTTT.